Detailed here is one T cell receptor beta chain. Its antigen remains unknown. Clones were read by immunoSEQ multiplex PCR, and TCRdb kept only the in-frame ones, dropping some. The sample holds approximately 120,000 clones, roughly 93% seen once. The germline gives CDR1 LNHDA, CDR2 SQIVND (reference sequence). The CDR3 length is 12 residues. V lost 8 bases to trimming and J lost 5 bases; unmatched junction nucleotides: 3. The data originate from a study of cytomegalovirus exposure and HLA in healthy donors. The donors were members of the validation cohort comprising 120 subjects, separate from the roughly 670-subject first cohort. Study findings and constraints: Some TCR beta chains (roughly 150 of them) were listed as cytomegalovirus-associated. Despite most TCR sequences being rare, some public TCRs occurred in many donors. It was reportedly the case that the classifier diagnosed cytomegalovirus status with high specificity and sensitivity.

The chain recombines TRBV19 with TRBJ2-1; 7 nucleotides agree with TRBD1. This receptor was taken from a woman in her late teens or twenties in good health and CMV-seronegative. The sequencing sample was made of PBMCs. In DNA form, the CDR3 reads TGTGCCAGTCAAGACAGGGACAATGAGCAGTTCTTC. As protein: CASQDRDNEQFF. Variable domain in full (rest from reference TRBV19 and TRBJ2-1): DGGITQSPKYLFRKEGQNVTLSCEQNLNHDAMYWYRQDPGQGLRLIYYSQIVNDFQKGDIAEGYSVSREKKESFPLTVTSAQKNPTAFYLCASQDRDNEQFFGPGTRLTVL.